This T cell receptor beta chain appears in the sequencing data of a study of response to subunit inactivated influenza vaccine. Points from the study as a whole: The authors suggested that few new T cells are recruited per seasonal influenza vaccination.

This CDR3 is 16 amino acids long. Trimming cost V 6 bases and J 5 bases; bases outside gene matches: 9. This clonotype showed up many times. Its antigen remains unidentified. TCRdb re-derived calls from the RT-PCR reads in MiXCR, one entry per CDR3 protein. The repertoire holds approximately 230,000 distinct CDR3 sequences, with 9% to 15% as singletons. Specimen: non-naive T cells sorted from PBMCs, collected 14 to 15 days before vaccination. This TCR came from a man over 45 who received an inactivated influenza vaccine. The chain recombines TRBV12-3 or TRBV12-4 with TRBJ2-1, with 11 bases fitting TRBD2. CDR3 bases: TGTGCCAGCAGCCTCCGACTAGCGGGGTATAACAATGAGCAGTTCTTC. This gives the protein CASSLRLAGYNNEQFF.